These 17 T cell receptor beta chains originate from one sample sequenced in a study of shared clonotypes between healthy human individuals. Here immunoSEQ multiplex PCR was the method, and the copy in TCRdb shows in-frame clones only, minus some. The profile shows nearly 600,000 clones, roughly 95% of them singletons. The naive CD8 fraction comprised CD45RO-negative cells positively selected for CCR7 and excluded terminally differentiated effector memory CD45RA+ cells. Sequenced input: naive CD8+ T cells sorted from blood. The receptors here all came from a woman younger than 45 in good health.

This clone was seen more than once but under ten times. J is TRBJ1-1 and V is TRBV27, with D uncertain. V was clipped by 5 bases and J by 6 bases, with 10 bases between them. This CDR3 contains 12 residues. The V gene's germline CDR1 is MNHEY and CDR2 SMNVEV (reference sequence). The CDR3 nucleotides read TGTGCCAGCAGTGGACTCCACGCTGAAGCTTTCTTT. It translates to CASSGLHAEAFF.

This chain uses TRBV9 with TRBJ2-7; perhaps TRBD2 as D (5 bases). CDR3 length equals 16 residues. In germline, CDR1 is SGDLS, CDR2 YYNGEE. The V gene lost 0 bases and the J gene lost 4 bases, with 17 bases spanning the gap. The CDR3, as DNA: TGTGCCAGCAGCGTAGACTCATCCCGCGGACTTTACGAGCAGTACTTC. It specifies CASSVDSSRGLYEQYF.

This sequence joins TRBV5-4 and TRBJ1-1; D is perhaps TRBD1 (5 bases). The CDR3 covers 14 residues. Germline CDR1 is SGHNT and CDR2 is YYREEE (reference sequence). Trimming shortened V by 2 bases and J by 5 bases, and 13 bases separated the two germline ends. CDR3 region: CASSFLGEGTEAFF. The CDR3 nucleotides are TGTGCCAGCAGCTTTTTGGGTGAGGGGACTGAAGCTTTCTTT.

The gene calls are TRBV28 and TRBJ2-7; TRBD2 matches at 8 bases. V shed 4 bases and J 2 bases; nucleotides not matched to a gene: 4. Germline-derived CDR1 and CDR2 are MDHEN and SYDVKM. CDR3 length equals 14 residues. The DNA of the CDR3 is TGTGCCAGCAGTTCAGCGGGAGAAGCCTACGAGCAGTACTTC. It codes for CASSSAGEAYEQYF.

The V call is TRBV28, the J call TRBJ1-2, with D unclear. Trimming took 2 bases from V and 2 from J, leaving 12 bases between them. Germline V gives CDR1 MDHEN, CDR2 SYDVKM. CDR3 length: 15 residues. CDR3 loop: CASSLGIGLNYGYTF. CDR3 in DNA: TGTGCCAGCAGTTTAGGGATAGGGTTAAACTATGGCTACACCTTC.

The chain is built from TRBV6-6 and TRBJ1-2; the D gene is possibly TRBD1 (6 bases). The germline V gene encodes CDR1 MNHNY and CDR2 SVGAGI (reference sequence). The CDR3 length is 14 residues. Deletions cut 0 bases from V and 4 bases from J, with 9 bases between. The CDR3 sequence: CASSYSEGGYGYTF. The CDR3 DNA is TGTGCCAGCAGTTACTCGGAAGGGGGCTATGGCTACACCTTC.

This chain links TRBV7-9 with TRBJ2-7; 8 nucleotides align to TRBD2. The CDR3 runs to 17 residues. Per the germline V gene, CDR1 is SEHNR and CDR2 is FQNEAQ (reference sequence). The ends lost 5 bases at V and 4 bases at J; junction bases unmatched: 16. The CDR3 reads CASSRGLAPSEEYEQYF. The CDR3 coding sequence is TGTGCCAGCAGCCGTGGACTAGCCCCATCGGAAGAGTACGAGCAGTACTTC. Supplemented by reference TRBV7-9 and TRBJ2-7, the full variable domain reads DTGVSQNPRHKITKRGQNVTFRCDPISEHNRLYWYRQTLGQGPEFLTYFQNEAQLEKSRLLSDRFSAERPKGSFSTLEIQRTEQGDSAMYLCASSRGLAPSEEYEQYFGPGTRLTVT.

The CDR3 DNA follows: TGTGCCAGCAGTTTTGGCCCAGATACTCAGCCCCAGCATTTT. Translation gives CASSFGPDTQPQHF. The chain links TRBV27 to TRBJ1-5, with unresolved D. V was shortened by 3 bases and J by 6 bases, with 12 bases between the two germline ends. The germline gives CDR1 MNHEY, CDR2 SMNVEV (reference sequence). The CDR3 runs 14 residues.

The chain combines TRBV9 with TRBJ2-3, with 8 nucleotides matching TRBD2. Germline V gene lookup returns CDR1 SGDLS and CDR2 YYNGEE. Unmatched junction bases numbered 23, after V lost 4 bases and J lost 4 bases. The CDR3 is 20 residues long. CDR3 DNA: TGTGCCAGCAGCTCCCCCCAGGGCAAAGGCGACGGGAGGGTTGCAGATACGCAGTATTTT. Protein product: CASSSPQGKGDGRVADTQYF. Complete variable domain (other parts from reference TRBV9 and TRBJ2-3): DSGVTQTPKHLITATGQRVTLRCSPRSGDLSVYWYQQSLDQGLQFLIQYYNGEERAKGNILERFSAQQFPDLHSELNLSSLELGDSALYFCASSSPQGKGDGRVADTQYFGPGTRLTVL.

This chain links TRBV10-3 with TRBJ2-1; D remains unclear. V lost 2 bases and J lost 8, with 16 bases in between. Germline CDR1 and CDR2: ENHRY and SYGVKD. The CDR3 is 15 residues long. CDR3 nucleotide sequence: TGTGCCATCAGTGAGGGGCGTTATCCCGGTTATGAGCAGTTCTTC. Translation: CAISEGRYPGYEQFF.

In this sample, this clone turned up once. The V call is TRBV4-1, the J call TRBJ2-7; D is unclear. Germline CDR1 and CDR2: MGHRA and YSYEKL. The CDR3 consists of 16 residues. Trimming removed 1 base from V and 1 base from J, with 14 bases in between. The CDR3 DNA reads TGCGCCAGCAGCCAAGTGTCCAGCCTGAATTCCTACGAGCAGTACTTC. Translation: CASSQVSSLNSYEQYF.

V and J are TRBV7-9 and TRBJ2-2; D not certain. The V gene lost 1 base and the J gene lost 1 base, with 7 bases spanning the gap. Germline V gene sequence: CDR1 SEHNR, CDR2 FQNEAQ (reference sequence). There are 15 residues in the CDR3. The CDR3 protein is CASSLGWLNTGELFF. The CDR3, as DNA: TGTGCCAGCAGCTTAGGTTGGTTGAACACCGGGGAGCTGTTTTTT.

The genes are TRBV29-1 and TRBJ1-1; unclear D gene. This CDR3 has 11 amino acids. CDR1 SQVTM and CDR2 ANQGSEA come from the germline V gene. The germline V and J ends were trimmed by 4 bases and 6 bases, with 9 bases remaining between them. The CDR3 DNA follows: TGCAGCGTTGGCGGCATGTCTGAAGCTTTCTTT. Translation gives CSVGGMSEAFF.

V gene TRBV27 combines with J gene TRBJ2-4, with 11 nucleotides matching TRBD1. Trimming at V came to 7 bases and at J to 7 bases, leaving 6 bases not matched to a gene. From germline, CDR1 is MNHEY and CDR2 SMNVEV (reference sequence). There are 14 residues in the CDR3. The CDR3 protein is CASTPGQGVNIQYF. CDR3 in DNA: TGTGCCAGCACACCGGGACAGGGGGTGAACATTCAGTACTTC.

This sequence joins TRBV30 and TRBJ1-2; unclear D gene. CDR3 length equals 13 residues. Trimming pared 8 bases from V and 4 bases from J, leaving 17 bases between. In germline, CDR1 is GTSNPN, CDR2 SVGIG (reference sequence). This chain's CDR3 is CAHSVNPFYGYTF. Here the CDR3 DNA reads TGTGCCCACTCCGTAAACCCCTTCTATGGCTACACCTTC.

This chain joins TRBV28 and TRBJ1-5; D call uncertain. The CDR3 has 13 residues. Germline CDR1 reads MDHEN; CDR2 reads SYDVKM. Trimming pared 4 bases from V and 4 bases from J, leaving 8 bases between. CDR3 in DNA: TGTGCCAGCAGTTACAGCTATAATCAGCCCCAGCATTTT. The encoded protein is CASSYSYNQPQHF.

V and J are TRBV27 and TRBJ2-1; no clear D gene. This CDR3 is built from 13 residues. V lost 4 bases and J 7 bases, leaving 11 bases between the germline ends. Germline V gene sequence: CDR1 MNHEY, CDR2 SMNVEV (reference sequence). This CDR3 is CASSSHGGNEQFF. CDR3 nucleotides: TGTGCCAGCAGTTCCCACGGTGGGAATGAGCAGTTCTTC.